This passage covers 23 T cell receptor beta chains from one sample sequenced in a study of T cells expressing NK-cell markers. TCRdb reprocessed the 5' RACE reads and keeps a single row for each CDR3 protein, giving no DNA. This sample contains about half a million distinct CDR3 sequences. The sequenced sample consisted of blood T cells: a sorted CD56 or NKG2C T cell subset, CD4+ or CD8+ T cells, or bulk PBMC T cells (not recorded which). The source of these receptors is a woman aged 50 to 60 in good health.

The rearrangement uses TRBV27 and TRBJ2-3; TCRdb designates TRBD2, a call that cannot be tested without DNA. Germline V CDR1 and CDR2: MNHEY, SMNVEV (reference sequence). The length of the CDR3 is 13 residues. The CDR3 sequence is CASSFREADTQYF.

This chain links TRBV14 with TRBJ2-5. This CDR3 has 13 amino acids. Germline loops: CDR1 SGHDN, CDR2 FVKESK. CDR3 loop: CASSQVSGKTQYF.

The genes are TRBV5-1 and TRBJ1-6; the TRBD1 assignment by TCRdb is unverifiable without DNA. The CDR3 totals 14 residues. Germline V CDR1 and CDR2: SGHRS, YFSETQ. CDR3: CASRAAWNNSPLHF.

The chain has TRBV12-5 and TRBJ2-1; the TCRdb call, TRBD2, lacks DNA for checking. Germline V gene data show CDR1 as LGHNT and CDR2 as FRNRAP. This CDR3 has 16 residues. The CDR3 here is CASEGGAGPTLDEQFF.

The chain combines TRBV12-3 or TRBV12-4 with TRBJ1-1; as DNA is missing, the TRBD1 call by TCRdb cannot be tested. The CDR3 has 15 residues. The CDR3 loop reads CASRRDGTGGARAFF.

The CDR3 is CASSPGLAPLNEQFF. J is TRBJ2-1 and V is TRBV14; TCRdb's D gene call, TRBD2, goes unchecked for lack of DNA. The CDR3 contains 15 residues. Germline loops: CDR1 SGHDN, CDR2 FVKESK.

The chain is built from TRBV5-1 and TRBJ1-5; checking the TCRdb D call of TRBD1 is not possible without DNA. Germline CDR1 SGHRS, CDR2 YFSETQ. The CDR3 contains 15 residues. The chain's CDR3 is CASSVGTHSNQPQHF.

V gene TRBV20-1 combines with J gene TRBJ2-1; there is no DNA to check the TCRdb D call of TRBD2. CDR1 and CDR2 from the germline V gene are DFQATT and SNEGSKA (reference sequence). The CDR3 covers 15 residues. CDR3 protein: CSARVPGLAIFEQFF.

The genes are TRBV20-1 and TRBJ2-3; the TCRdb D gene call, TRBD2, has no DNA to confirm it. CDR3 length: 17 amino acids. Germline CDR1 DFQATT, CDR2 SNEGSKA (reference sequence). The CDR3 loop is CSARAPRVAGVSDTQYF.

V and J are TRBV3-1 and TRBJ2-5; TCRdb's assignment of TRBD2 cannot be checked, as there is no DNA. This CDR3 contains 15 residues. Germline loops: CDR1 LGHDT, CDR2 YNNKEL (reference sequence). This CDR3 reads CASSQTSGSRETQYF.

The gene calls are TRBV11-3 and TRBJ2-1; TCRdb lists TRBD1, though no DNA is available to test this call. Germline values: CDR1 SGHNT, CDR2 YENEEA. The CDR3 consists of 17 residues. CDR3 protein: CASSLDLPPGPYNEQFF.

The V and J genes are TRBV6-6 and TRBJ1-1; checking the TCRdb D call of TRBD1 is not possible without DNA. The CDR3 sequence is 12 residues long. CDR1 is MNHNY and CDR2 is SVGAGI in the germline V gene (reference sequence). CDR3 region: CASSRDTAEAFF.

This CDR3 is CASSGLAVPGELFF. This chain joins TRBV10-1 and TRBJ2-2; lacking DNA, the TRBD2 call made by TCRdb goes unchecked. CDR1 is WNHNN, CDR2 SYGVQD, per germline (reference sequence). This CDR3 has 14 amino acids.

The J gene is TRBJ2-3, the V gene TRBV5-4; TCRdb designates TRBD2, a call that cannot be tested without DNA. Germline assignment: CDR1 SGHNT and CDR2 YYREEE (reference sequence). The CDR3 spans 15 residues. CDR3 region: CASRLAGEGTDTQYF.

The chain recombines TRBV5-6 with TRBJ2-2; no DNA is available, so the TRBD1 call from TCRdb remains unchecked. Germline V gives CDR1 SGHDT, CDR2 YYEEEE. This CDR3 comprises 14 residues. CDR3 sequence reads: CASSFTGGLGELFF.

The chain links TRBV4-1 to TRBJ1-2. CDR1 is MGHRA and CDR2 is YSYEKL in the germline V gene. The CDR3 length is 15 residues. CDR3 loop: CASSQVSGHNYGYTF.

The V call is TRBV16, the J call TRBJ1-1. Germline CDR1 and CDR2: KGHSY and FQNENV. This CDR3 contains 14 residues. CDR3: CASTSSSMNTEAFF. Complete variable domain (other parts from reference TRBV16 and TRBJ1-1): GEEVAQTPKHLVRGEGQKAKLYCAPIKGHSYVFWYQQVLKNEFKFLISFQNENVFDETGMPKERFSAKCLPNSPCSLEIQATKLEDSAVYFCASTSSSMNTEAFFGQGTRLTVV.

The chain's CDR3 is CASSPDRTSVYNEQFF. V and J are TRBV5-1 and TRBJ2-1; as DNA is missing, the TRBD2 call by TCRdb cannot be tested. The CDR3 contains 16 residues. In germline, CDR1 is SGHRS, CDR2 YFSETQ.

The V gene is TRBV20-1, the J gene TRBJ2-7; the TCRdb call, TRBD2, lacks DNA for checking. The CDR3 spans 14 residues. CDR1 and CDR2 from the germline V gene are DFQATT and SNEGSKA (reference sequence). This CDR3 reads CSAWGGRASDDQYF.

The chain employs TRBV5-1 and TRBJ2-5. The germline CDR1 and CDR2 sequences are SGHRS and YFSETQ. This CDR3 has 14 residues. The CDR3 here is CASSLLGSKETQYF.

V gene TRBV19 combines with J gene TRBJ1-1. This CDR3 spans 15 amino acids. The V gene's germline CDR1 is LNHDA and CDR2 SQIVND (reference sequence). This CDR3 reads CASSTQPILNTEAFF.

CDR3 loop: CASSLGPEKLFF. This rearrangement joins TRBV12-3 or TRBV12-4 to TRBJ1-4. The CDR3 runs to 12 residues.

CDR3: CASSQALAGVVTGELFF. The rearrangement links TRBV3-1 to TRBJ2-2; the D call of TRBD2 rests on TCRdb alone, since no DNA is present to check it. This CDR3 has 17 amino acids. Germline V gives CDR1 LGHDT, CDR2 YNNKEL (reference sequence).